This T cell receptor (beta chain) was captured by sequencing in a study of Ad26.COV2.S vaccination and SARS-CoV-2 variants. Whole-study context: By the intramuscular route, Ad26.COV2.S was given once, or twice 56 days apart.

Regarding treatment: 15 to 20 received Ad26.COV2.S at low or high dose, single or two shots; several received placebo; per-sample allocation not given. Samples came from day 63 after the first vaccine or placebo injection. Boston supplied an adult donor aged 18-55 years. Trimming left V 3 bases short and J 5 bases short, with 6 bases between. CDR3 size: 12 residues. Looked up from germline, CDR1 is SGDLS and CDR2 is YYNGEE. The repertoire was sequenced with immunoSEQ multiplex PCR; TCRdb's copy has only in-frame clones and lacks some. This repertoire shows some 350,000 clones, 85% found once; its top ten account for roughly 3.1%.

The receptor was isolated from a person between 18 and 59 years old who received the Ad26.COV2.S COVID-19 vaccine or a placebo. The starting material was peripheral blood, obtained in a trial of Ad26.COV2.S vaccine versus placebo. The chain links TRBV9 to TRBJ2-1; no definite D call. DNA for the CDR3: TGTGCCAGCAGCGGGAACCACAATGAGCAGTTCTTC. This codes for CASSGNHNEQFF.